This TCR beta chain was profiled in a study of T cells in Graves' hyperthyroidism and ophthalmopathy. This clonotype was seen at least ten times. The antigen remains unidentified. Study findings and constraints: Most thyroid clonotypes with frequency above 0.001 were detected in blood.

Participants, patients aged 18 to 65, had newly diagnosed hyperthyroidism with a duration under 2 months. Clinical symptoms, serum thyroxine and TRAb, thyroid ultrasound and orbital computed tomography were used for the diagnoses. Source material for PBMCs was more than 9.5 ml fresh peripheral blood. What was amplified from RNA transcripts were TCR beta CDR3 regions. Carried out on the TCR CDR3, a first-round RT-PCR used the HTBI primer set. TCRdb processed the multiplex PCR reads anew with MiXCR; each CDR3 protein has one entry. The sample has about 380,000 distinct CDR3 sequences; roughly 12% are singletons. CDR3 length equals 13 residues. The germline CDR1 and CDR2 sequences are SNHLY and FYNNEI. V was clipped by 6 bases and J by 2 bases, with 9 bases between them.

This TCR derives from a man aged 25 to 40 with Graves' hyperthyroidism that later progressed to Graves' ophthalmopathy. The specimen was blood. This chain connects TRBV2 to TRBJ2-3; D uncertain. This CDR3 is CASRLSFTDTQYF. CDR3 coding DNA: TGTGCCAGCAGGCTGAGCTTCACAGATACGCAGTATTTT.